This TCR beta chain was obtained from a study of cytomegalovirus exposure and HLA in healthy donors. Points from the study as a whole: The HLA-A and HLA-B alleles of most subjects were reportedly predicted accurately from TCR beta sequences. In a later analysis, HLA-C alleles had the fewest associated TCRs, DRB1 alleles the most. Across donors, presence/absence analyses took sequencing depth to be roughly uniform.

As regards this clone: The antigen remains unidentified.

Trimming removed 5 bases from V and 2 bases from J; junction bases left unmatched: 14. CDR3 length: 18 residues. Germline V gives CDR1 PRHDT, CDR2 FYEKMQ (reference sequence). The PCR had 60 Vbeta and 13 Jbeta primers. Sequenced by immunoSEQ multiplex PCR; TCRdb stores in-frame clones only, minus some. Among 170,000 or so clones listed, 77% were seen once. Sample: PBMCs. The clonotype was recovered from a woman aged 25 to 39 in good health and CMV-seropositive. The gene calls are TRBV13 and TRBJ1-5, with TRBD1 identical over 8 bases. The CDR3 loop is CASSQGTGGLGGNQPQHF. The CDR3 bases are TGTGCCAGCAGCCAGGGTACAGGGGGACTCGGTGGCAATCAGCCCCAGCATTTT.